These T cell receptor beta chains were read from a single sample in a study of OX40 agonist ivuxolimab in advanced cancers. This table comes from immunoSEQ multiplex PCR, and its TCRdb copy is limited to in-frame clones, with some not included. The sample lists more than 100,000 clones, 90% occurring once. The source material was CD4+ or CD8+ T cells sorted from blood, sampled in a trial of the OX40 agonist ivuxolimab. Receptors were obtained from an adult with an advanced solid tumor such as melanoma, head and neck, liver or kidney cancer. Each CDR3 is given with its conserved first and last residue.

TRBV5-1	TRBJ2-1	CASSLRLSSSYNEQFF
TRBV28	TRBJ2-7	CASSFQQGLPYEQYF
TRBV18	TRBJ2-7	CASSPNSSGDEQYF
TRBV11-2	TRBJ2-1	CASRPSGLNEQFF
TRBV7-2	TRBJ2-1	CASSLTSYNEQFF
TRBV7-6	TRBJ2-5	CASSPGLAGEETQYF
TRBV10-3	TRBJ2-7	CAIAQGVLYEQYF
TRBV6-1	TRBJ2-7	CASSTLAGPGEQYF
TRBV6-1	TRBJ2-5	CASSETGLASETQYF
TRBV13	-	CASSPPQGYEQYF
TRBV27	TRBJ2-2	CASSFGALAGGGTGELFF
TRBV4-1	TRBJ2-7	CASSPGTRREQYF
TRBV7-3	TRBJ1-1	CASAPRPNTEAFF
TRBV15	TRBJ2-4	CATSRDHQSIQYF
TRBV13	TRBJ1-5	CASSFGWEPQHF
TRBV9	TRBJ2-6	CASSASTGAGANVLTF
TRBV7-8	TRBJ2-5	CASSLGVVTETQYF
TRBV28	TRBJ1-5	CASSRDSNQPQHF
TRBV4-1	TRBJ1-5	CASSQDEGQPQHF
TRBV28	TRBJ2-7	CASSLTSGYTYEQYF
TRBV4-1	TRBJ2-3	CASSLLDLGADTQYF
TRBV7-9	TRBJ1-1	CASSYPDRGPEAFF
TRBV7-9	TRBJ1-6	CASNLGESSSPLHF
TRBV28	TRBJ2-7	CASSSSGTSRNYEQYF
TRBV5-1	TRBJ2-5	CASSLPWTDQETQYF
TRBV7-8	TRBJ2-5	CASSRSITETQYF
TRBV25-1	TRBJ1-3	CASRPGNSGNTIYF
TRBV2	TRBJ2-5	CASSGQAQETQYF
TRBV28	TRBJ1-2	CASSLGRPGQYNGYTF
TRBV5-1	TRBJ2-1	CASGSTLDEQFF
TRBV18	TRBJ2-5	CASSPPGQGYQETQYF
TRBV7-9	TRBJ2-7	CASSLPGGSEQYF
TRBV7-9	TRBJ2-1	CASSFMTSDEQFF
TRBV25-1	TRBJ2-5	CASSPYPRETQYF
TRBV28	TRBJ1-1	CASSLARGRFDLLTEAFF
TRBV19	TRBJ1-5	CASTRTGLDQPQHF
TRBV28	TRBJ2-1	CASSSGRGPWNEQFF
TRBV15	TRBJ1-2	CATSRVGQGIIYGYTF
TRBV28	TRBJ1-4	CASSLPLGLGGQGNHNEKLFF
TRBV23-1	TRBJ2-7	CASSQSLSSGVSYEQYF
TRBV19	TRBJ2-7	CASSIKRSSYEQYF
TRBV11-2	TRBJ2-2	CASSPGLGRAEAGELFF
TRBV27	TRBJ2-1	CASRKPGQQFF
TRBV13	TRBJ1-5	CASSPGSNQPQHF
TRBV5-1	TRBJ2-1	CASSLIPLGTSGFSYNEQFF
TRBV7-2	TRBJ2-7	CASSRPGTGLNEQYF
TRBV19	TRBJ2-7	CASSIGGGVSYEQYF
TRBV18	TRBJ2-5	CASSPPYPGQQETQYF
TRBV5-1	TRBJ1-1	CASSRQVNTEAFF
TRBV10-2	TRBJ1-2	CASGDVLSVSYGYTF
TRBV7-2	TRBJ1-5	CASSRQGASGNQPQHF
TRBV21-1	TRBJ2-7	CASSKRQGSYEQYF
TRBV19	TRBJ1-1	CASDIGQGASEAFF
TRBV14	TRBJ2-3	CASSLLAGGTDTQYF
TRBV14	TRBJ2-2	CASSRQGQSLNTGELFF
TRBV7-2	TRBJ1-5	CASSLAEGLSNQPQHF
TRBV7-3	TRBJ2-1	CASSSTSESYNEQFF
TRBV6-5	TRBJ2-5	CASSYRTPGVETQYF